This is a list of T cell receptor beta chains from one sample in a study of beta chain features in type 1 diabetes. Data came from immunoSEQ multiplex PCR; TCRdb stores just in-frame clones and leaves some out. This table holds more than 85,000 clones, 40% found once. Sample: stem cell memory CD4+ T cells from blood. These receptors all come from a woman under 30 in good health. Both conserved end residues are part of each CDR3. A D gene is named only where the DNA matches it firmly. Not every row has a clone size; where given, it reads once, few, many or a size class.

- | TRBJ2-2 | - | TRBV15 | CATSRDRLHTGELFF | TGTGCCACCAGCAGGGACAGACTACACACCGGGGAGCTGTTTTTT
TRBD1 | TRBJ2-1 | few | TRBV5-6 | CASSIPGTGGVEQFF | TGTGCCAGCAGCATTCCCGGGACAGGGGGCGTTGAGCAGTTCTTC
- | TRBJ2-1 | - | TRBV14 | CASSQDMGSSYNEQFF | TGTGCCAGCAGCCAAGATATGGGGAGCTCCTACAATGAGCAGTTCTTC
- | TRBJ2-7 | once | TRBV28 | CASSLTAWEQYF | TGTGCCAGCAGTTTAACAGCCTGGGAGCAGTACTTC
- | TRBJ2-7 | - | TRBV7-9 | CASSPIEQYF | TGTGCCAGCAGCCCAATCGAGCAGTACTTC
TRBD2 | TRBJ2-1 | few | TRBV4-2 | CASSQSLRGAQSNEQFF | TGTGCCAGCAGCCAATCTCTGCGGGGGGCGCAGAGTAATGAGCAGTTCTTC
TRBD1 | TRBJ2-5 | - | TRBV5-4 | CASSTGQGKETQYF | TGTGCCAGCAGCACGGGACAGGGGAAAGAGACCCAGTACTTC
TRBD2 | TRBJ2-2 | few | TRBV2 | CASLQREYTGELFF | TGTGCCAGCCTTCAGCGGGAGTACACCGGGGAGCTGTTTTTT
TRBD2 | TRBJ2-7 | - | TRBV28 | CASSISGRGYEQYF | TGTGCCAGCAGTATTAGCGGGAGGGGGTACGAGCAGTACTTC
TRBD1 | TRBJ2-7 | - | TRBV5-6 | CASSPPDRDTYEQYF | TGTGCCAGCAGCCCCCCTGACAGGGACACCTACGAGCAGTACTTC
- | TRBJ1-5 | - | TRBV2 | CASSSTRLAQHF | TGTGCCAGCTCCTCGACAAGGTTGGCCCAGCATTTT
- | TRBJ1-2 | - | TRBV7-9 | CASSLGRPTSEGYTF | TGTGCCAGCAGCTTAGGCCGGCCTACCTCGGAGGGCTACACCTTC
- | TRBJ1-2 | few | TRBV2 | CASSAGGEFGRGYTF | TGTGCCAGCAGTGCGGGAGGGGAGTTTGGTCGTGGCTACACCTTC
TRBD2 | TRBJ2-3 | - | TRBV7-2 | CASSIWTSRLDTQYF | TGTGCCAGCAGCATATGGACTAGCCGACTCGATACGCAGTATTTT
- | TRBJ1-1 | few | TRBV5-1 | CASQYGERTEAFF | TGCGCCAGCCAATACGGGGAGCGCACTGAAGCTTTCTTT
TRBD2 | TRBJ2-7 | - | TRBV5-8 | CASSWGGPYEQYF | TGTGCCAGCAGCTGGGGGGGACCCTACGAGCAGTACTTC
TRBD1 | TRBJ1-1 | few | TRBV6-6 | CASRPDRAWLNTEAFF | TGTGCCAGCAGACCGGACAGGGCCTGGTTGAACACTGAAGCTTTCTTT
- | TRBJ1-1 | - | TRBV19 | CASSLSDGTEAFF | TGTGCCAGTAGTCTCTCCGACGGGACTGAAGCTTTCTTT
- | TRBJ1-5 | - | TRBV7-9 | CASSLVQGSNQPQHF | TGTGCCAGCAGCTTAGTTCAGGGCAGCAATCAGCCCCAGCATTTT
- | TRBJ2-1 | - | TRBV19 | CASSSSRVSSYNEQFF | TGTGCCAGTAGCAGCTCCCGGGTAAGCTCCTACAATGAGCAGTTCTTC
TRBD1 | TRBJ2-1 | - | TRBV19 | CASSYRDSLYNEQFF | TGTGCCAGTAGTTACCGGGACAGCCTTTACAATGAGCAGTTCTTC
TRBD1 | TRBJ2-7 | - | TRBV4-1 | CASSQVNGQGYEQYF | TGCGCCAGCAGCCAAGTGAACGGACAGGGCTACGAGCAGTACTTC
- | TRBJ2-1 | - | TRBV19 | CASSIAQAVSNEQFF | TGTGCCAGTAGTATAGCACAGGCCGTGAGCAATGAGCAGTTCTTC
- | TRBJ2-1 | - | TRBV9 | CASSVSLRNEQFF | TGTGCCAGCAGCGTTTCATTGCGAAATGAGCAGTTCTTC
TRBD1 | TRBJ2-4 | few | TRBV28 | CASTLPGQGNIQYF | TGTGCCAGCACCCTTCCGGGACAGGGAAACATTCAGTACTTC
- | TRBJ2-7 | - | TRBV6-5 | CASSNPGGVNYEQYF | TGTGCCAGCAGTAACCCTGGAGGGGTTAACTACGAGCAGTACTTC
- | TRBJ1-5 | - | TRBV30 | CAWTGLRGQPQHF | TGTGCCTGGACCGGTCTTCGGGGTCAGCCCCAGCATTTT
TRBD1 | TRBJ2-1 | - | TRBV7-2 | CASSLLGQPNNEQFF | TGTGCCAGCAGCTTATTGGGACAGCCGAACAATGAGCAGTTCTTC